This T cell receptor beta chain was identified in a study of blood T cell repertoires in COVID-19. Study context: COVID-19 samples, acute and convalescent, were from the United States, Italy and Spain. The analysed material was cDNA or gDNA that came from T cells, B-cell-depleted T cells, or PBMCs.

The repertoire was sequenced with immunoSEQ multiplex PCR; TCRdb's copy has only in-frame clones and lacks some. The sample contains tens of thousands of clones, more than 60% of which appear only once. This clone was picked up many times. The germline V gene has CDR1 KGHDR and CDR2 SFDVKD. CDR3 length equals 17 residues. Unmatched junction bases numbered 8, after V lost 6 bases and J lost 1 base. Sequenced sample: peripheral blood. The TCR sequence derives from a human donor in a cohort sampled during active COVID-19. The V call is TRBV24-1, the J call TRBJ2-2; 9 nucleotides match TRBD2. CDR3 in DNA: TGTGCCACCAGTCCTAGCGGGATCGGGGGGAACACCGGGGAGCTGTTTTTT. It is translated as CATSPSGIGGNTGELFF.